This TCR beta chain emerged from a study of T cells after yellow fever vaccination. Each CDR3 protein is one row after TCRdb ran MiXCR on the 5' RACE reads. The data hold around 310,000 distinct CDR3 sequences, with less than 4.5% observed a single time. This CDR3 is 16 amino acids long. V gave up 3 bases and J gave up 2 bases; unmatched junction bases: 9. Looked up from germline, CDR1 is SGDLS and CDR2 is YYNGEE. The TCR sequence derives from a man younger than 35 who received the YFV17D yellow fever vaccine. This material consisted of PBMCs, taken on the day of the yellow fever booster vaccination. The V and J genes are TRBV9 and TRBJ2-5; TRBD1 agrees at 8 bases. CDR3 loop: CASSALDRGFQETQYF. CDR3 DNA sequence: TGTGCCAGCAGCGCCCTCGACAGGGGATTTCAAGAGACCCAGTACTTC.